This TCR beta chain appears in the sequencing data of a study of Ad26.COV2.S vaccination and SARS-CoV-2 variants. Study at large: Participants got Ad26.COV2.S intramuscularly, once or twice 56 days apart.

Treatment reported: over 15 received Ad26.COV2.S at low or high dose, single or two shots; 5 received placebo; per-sample allocation not given. Collection of the samples took place on day 63 after the first injection of vaccine or placebo. Study-level findings and limits: Vaccinees reportedly had broad spike-specific CD8+ and CD4+ T cell responses.

TCRdb keeps only in-frame clones here, not all; method: immunoSEQ multiplex PCR. Seen here are under 400,000 clones, 80% to 90% observed once, and the top ten hold roughly 3.2%. Turning to this clone: Its target is unknown.

In germline, CDR1 is PRHDT, CDR2 FYEKMQ (reference sequence). The CDR3 is made up of 14 amino acids. Trimming shortened V by 2 bases and J by 2 bases, and 7 bases separated the two germline ends. The sample in question was peripheral blood, obtained in a trial of Ad26.COV2.S vaccine versus placebo. The chain employs TRBV13 and TRBJ1-3, with a possible D match to TRBD1 (6 bases). This TCR derives from a person aged 18-60 years who received the Ad26.COV2.S COVID-19 vaccine or a placebo. CDR3 sequence (DNA): TGTGCCAGCAGCTTATGGGACACTGGAAACACCATATATTTT. It specifies CASSLWDTGNTIYF. Looking up the rest from reference TRBV13 and TRBJ1-3 gives the full variable domain: AAGVIQSPRHLIKEKRETATLKCYPIPRHDTVYWYQQGPGQDPQFLISFYEKMQSDKGSIPDRFSAQQFSDYHSELNMSSLELGDSALYFCASSLWDTGNTIYFGEGSWLTVV.